This TCR beta chain was recovered during a study of control samples from healthy donors and cancer patients. The CDR3 has 16 amino acids. Germline values: CDR1 SGHVS, CDR2 FNYEAQ. V lost 4 bases to trimming and J lost 9 bases; unmatched junction nucleotides: 17. This table comes from immunoSEQ multiplex PCR, and its TCRdb copy is limited to in-frame clones, with some not included. Of tens of thousands of clones listed, 70% to 85% are singletons. The sequencing sample was made of PBMCs. The sequence derives from a man between 65 and 85 years old with lung cancer. This sequence joins TRBV7-6 and TRBJ2-7; the match to TRBD2 covers 8 bases. CDR3 DNA sequence: TGTGCCAGCAGCTCGGGCCGGGCTAGCGGGCCCAGTGCGCAGTACTTC. It translates to CASSSGRASGPSAQYF.